The sample holds a few counts of the clone carrying this T cell receptor (beta chain). The target antigen is unknown. This record belongs to a study of OX40 agonist ivuxolimab in advanced cancers. At the level of the study: Partial responses occurred in three patients (one hepatocellular carcinoma, two cutaneous melanoma). Findings of the study overall: The antigen specificity of the peripheral T cells (those that were expanded) was not determined. CD4+ and CD8+ blood T cells expanded clonally by week 6 at 0.1 to 3.0 mg/kg. The average count of expanded clones was higher among CD8+ T cells than among CD4+.

Trimming left V 5 bases short and J 7 bases short, with 13 bases between. Germline CDR1 reads SGHRS; CDR2 reads YFSETQ. The CDR3 is 12 amino acids. TCRdb's table, derived via immunoSEQ multiplex PCR, lists solely in-frame clones and lacks some. The sample records under 85,000 clones, around 86% being singletons. The sequence was collected from an adult with an advanced solid tumor such as melanoma, head and neck, liver or kidney cancer. This specimen was CD4+ or CD8+ T cells sorted from blood, taken in a trial of the OX40 agonist ivuxolimab. The chain joins TRBV5-1 to TRBJ2-7; a weak D match, TRBD2 (6 bases). CDR3 amino acids: CASRSEGTEQYF. DNA for the CDR3: TGCGCCAGCAGATCGGAAGGGACTGAGCAGTACTTC.